The rows below give T cell receptor beta chains drawn from one sample of a study of response to subunit inactivated influenza vaccine. MiXCR, applied by TCRdb to the RT-PCR reads, yields one record per CDR3 protein. Of over 800,000 distinct CDR3 sequences detected, approximately 21% appear once; the ten largest clones hold roughly 10%. Sample: PBMCs from blood, taken around 5 days after vaccination. Receptors originate from a man aged 50 or older who received an inactivated influenza vaccine. The CDR3 runs from the conserved cysteine through the conserved F or W. Rows give clone size only sometimes, using once, few, many, or a class for an expanded clone.

few,TRBV12-3/TRBV12-4,TRBJ1-2,CASSLGTSANYGYTF
.,TRBV4-2,TRBJ1-1,CASSRGTGVNTEAFF
once,TRBV4-2,TRBJ2-1,CASSQDGTSGFNNEQFF
many,TRBV7-2,TRBJ2-1,CASSPGLKNEQFF
once,TRBV5-6,TRBJ2-5,CASSLGIWTDQETQYF
.,TRBV19,TRBJ1-1,CASTGRGKNTEAFF
many,TRBV28,TRBJ1-1,CASSNRGKSMNTEAFF
.,TRBV4-3,TRBJ2-2,CASSQDGPGGENTGELFF
few,TRBV10-3,TRBJ2-4,CAISTSTGAKNIQYF
.,TRBV6-8,TRBJ2-5,CASSYSTGEETQYF
few,TRBV28,TRBJ1-6,CASSKTGPTPLHF
.,TRBV4-2,TRBJ2-7,CASSQEQGSYEQYF
.,TRBV5-5,TRBJ2-1,CASSLVDHEQFF
.,TRBV4-3,TRBJ2-5,CASSPRLEETQYF
.,TRBV5-5,TRBJ1-6,CASLRSYNSPLHF
few,TRBV12-3/TRBV12-4,TRBJ2-7,CASSAGTDHEQYF
few,TRBV30,TRBJ2-7,CAWSGQQGGYEQYF
.,TRBV20-1,TRBJ2-1,CSANFDVSSYNEQFF
.,TRBV28,TRBJ2-1,CASESGGGSNEQFF
.,TRBV28,TRBJ2-1,CASSAPGTSANNEQFF
.,TRBV5-5,TRBJ2-5,CASSGRDQETQYF
few,TRBV5-1,TRBJ2-2,CASSLVAGDLTGELFF
once,TRBV6-5,TRBJ1-5,CASSYSRAGKSNQPQHF
.,TRBV5-1,TRBJ2-5,CASSQGTSGKQETQYF
.,TRBV5-1,TRBJ1-2,CASSLGPEIGYGYTF
.,TRBV12-3/TRBV12-4,TRBJ2-7,CASSRRGKSSYEQYF
.,TRBV12-3/TRBV12-4,TRBJ2-1,CASSKPGPPFF
few,TRBV20-1,TRBJ1-2,CSARDPGPTSNYGYTF
few,TRBV10-1,TRBJ2-3,CASSDLLAGPDTQYF
.,TRBV10-3,TRBJ2-1,CAIERESYDEQFF
.,TRBV11-2,TRBJ1-1,CASSILGIQGGGLNTEAFF
.,TRBV5-5,TRBJ1-2,CASSLYGINYGYTF
.,TRBV4-3,TRBJ2-5,CASSHFSEGWGRTETQYF